The text below deals with one T cell receptor beta chain. The target of this receptor is not known. Base qualities were left out, and no much larger clone turns up one base away. One collaborating source in Seattle enrolled patients while the patients were actively infected and followed the patients over time throughout the course of disease. Collaborating institutions collected whole blood in K2EDTA tubes following their own protocols. For TCRbeta analysis, collaborators shipped samples as frozen whole blood, isolated PBMCs, or DNA extracted from either of those sample types. The data were obtained in a study of blood T cell repertoires in COVID-19 (TCRdb year 2020). Broadly, across the study: Collaborator samples came from the United States, Italy and Spain and covered acute and convalescent phases of COVID-19. The prospective study material was composed of cDNA or gDNA derived from T cells, B-cell-depleted T cells, or PBMCs. The dataset comprised deeply sampled blood TCRbeta repertoires from subjects exposed to, actively infected with, or recovered from COVID-19. The repertoires were made available in a free public database intended to serve as a resource for research on the immune response to SARS-CoV-2. The samples were drawn from the first 160 participants of the ongoing ImmuneRACE study and from more than 1,000 subjects provided by 6 global collaborators. Sample metadata almost always included a de-identified subject ID, COVID-19 status, age in years and sex. Where available, HLA class I and class II types were taken from metadata supplied by the sample provider and were not determined by assay-based typing.

General findings and caveats noted by the study authors: How much clinical and demographic metadata was included differed by source and by participant, and the metadata was provided uncurated.

TCRbeta CDR3 regions were amplified from genomic DNA by means of the immunoSEQ Assay, a bias-controlled multiplex PCR. In the paper's pipeline: Nucleated cell counts per sample were estimated from amplification of reference gene primers within the assay. To quantify the absolute abundance of each unique TCRbeta CDR3 rearrangement, sequence reads were collapsed and filtered. For each sample, productive Simpson clonality was calculated as the square root of Simpson's diversity index over productive rearrangements. TCRdb took over this immuneACCESS table, retaining in-frame rearrangements with V and J assigned. Such tables are incomplete; in checked studies, under half of the missing clones stem from an unresolved V gene, and the remainder is unexplained. V and J calls and clone size come straight from that table; D and trimming were deduced from the DNA. The sample records hundreds of thousands of clones, about 83% of which are singletons. 1.3% of the sample comes from the top ten.

The material sequenced was peripheral blood. The sequence was obtained from a woman in her thirties with COVID-19, enrolled during active disease.

The CDR3 corresponds to CASSESLASSYEQYF. The sequenced DNA: TGTGCCAGCAGCGAATCCCTAGCGAGCTCCTACGAGCAGTACTTC. The chain employs TRBV7-2 and TRBJ2-7; TRBD2 might be the D gene, on 6 matching bases. V is clipped by 5 bases and J by 0 bases, and the sequence between their germline boundaries is 14 bases long. The CDR3, cysteine through phenylalanine, is 15 amino acids long. Only the CDR3 portion is preserved as DNA: 45 bases, with reading frame beginning at the first base. CDR1 and CDR2 (SGHTA, FQGNSA) derive from the germline V gene.